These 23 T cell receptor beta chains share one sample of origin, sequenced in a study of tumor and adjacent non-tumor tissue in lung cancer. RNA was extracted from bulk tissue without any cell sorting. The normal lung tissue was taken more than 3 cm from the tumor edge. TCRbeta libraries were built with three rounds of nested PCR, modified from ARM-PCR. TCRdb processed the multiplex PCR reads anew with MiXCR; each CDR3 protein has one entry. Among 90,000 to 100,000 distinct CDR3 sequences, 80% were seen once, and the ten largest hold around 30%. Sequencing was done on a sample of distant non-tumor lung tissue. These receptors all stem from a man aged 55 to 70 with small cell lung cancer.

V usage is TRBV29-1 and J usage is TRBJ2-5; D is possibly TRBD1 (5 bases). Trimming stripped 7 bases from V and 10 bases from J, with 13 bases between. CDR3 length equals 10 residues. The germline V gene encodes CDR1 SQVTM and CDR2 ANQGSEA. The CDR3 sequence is CSAGSDSQYF. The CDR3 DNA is TGCAGCGCAGGGTCAGATAGCCAGTACTTC.

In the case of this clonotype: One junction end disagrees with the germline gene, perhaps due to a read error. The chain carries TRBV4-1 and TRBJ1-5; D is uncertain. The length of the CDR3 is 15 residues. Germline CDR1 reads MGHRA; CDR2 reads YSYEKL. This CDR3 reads CATSLDVRPTQPQHF. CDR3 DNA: TGCGCCACCAGCCTAGATGTCAGGCCTACTCAGCCCCAGCATTTT.

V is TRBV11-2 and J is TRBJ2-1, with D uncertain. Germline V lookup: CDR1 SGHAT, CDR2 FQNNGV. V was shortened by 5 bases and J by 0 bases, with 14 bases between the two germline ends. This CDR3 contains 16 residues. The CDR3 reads CASSVHDSFSYNEQFF. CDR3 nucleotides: TGTGCCAGCAGCGTCCATGATAGCTTCTCCTACAATGAGCAGTTCTTC.

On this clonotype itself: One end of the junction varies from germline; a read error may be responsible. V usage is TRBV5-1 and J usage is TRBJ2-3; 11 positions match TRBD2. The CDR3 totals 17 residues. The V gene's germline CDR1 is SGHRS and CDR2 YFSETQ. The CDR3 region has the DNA TGCGCCAGCAGCGGGGAACTAGCGGGAGTCACCGCAGATATGCAGTATTTT. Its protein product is CASSGELAGVTADMQYF. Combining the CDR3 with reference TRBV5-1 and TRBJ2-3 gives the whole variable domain KAGVTQTPRYLIKTRGQQVTLSCSPISGHRSVSWYQQTPGQGLQFLFEYFSETQRNKGNFPGRFSGRQFSNSRSEMNVSTLELGDSALYLCASSGELAGVTADMQYFGPGTRLTVL.

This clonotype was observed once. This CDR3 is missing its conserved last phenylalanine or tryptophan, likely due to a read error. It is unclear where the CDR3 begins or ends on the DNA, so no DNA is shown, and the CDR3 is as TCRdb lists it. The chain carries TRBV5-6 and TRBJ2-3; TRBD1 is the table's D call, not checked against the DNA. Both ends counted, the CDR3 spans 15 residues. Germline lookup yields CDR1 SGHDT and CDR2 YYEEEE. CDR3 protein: CASSSPGTHTDTQNS.

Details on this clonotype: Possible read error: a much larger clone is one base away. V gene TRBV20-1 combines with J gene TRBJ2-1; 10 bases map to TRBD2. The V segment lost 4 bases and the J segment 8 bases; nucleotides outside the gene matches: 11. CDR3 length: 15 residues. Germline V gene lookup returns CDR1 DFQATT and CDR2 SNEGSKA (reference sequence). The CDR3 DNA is TGCAGTGCTAAAACCGGGACTAGCGTTAGAGATGAGCAGTTCTTC. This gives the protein CSAKTGTSVRDEQFF.

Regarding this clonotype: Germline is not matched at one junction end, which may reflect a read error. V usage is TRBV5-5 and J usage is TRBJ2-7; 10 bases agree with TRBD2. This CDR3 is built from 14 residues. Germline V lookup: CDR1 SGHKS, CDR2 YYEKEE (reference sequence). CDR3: CASSPWTSGYEEYF. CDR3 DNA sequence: TGTGCTAGCAGCCCCTGGACTAGCGGCTACGAGGAGTACTTC. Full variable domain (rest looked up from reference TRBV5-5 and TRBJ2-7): DAGVTQSPTHLIKTRGQQVTLRCSPISGHKSVSWYQQVLGQGPQFIFQYYEKEERGRGNFPDRFSARQFPNYSSELNVNALLLGDSALYLCASSPWTSGYEEYFGPGTRLTVT.

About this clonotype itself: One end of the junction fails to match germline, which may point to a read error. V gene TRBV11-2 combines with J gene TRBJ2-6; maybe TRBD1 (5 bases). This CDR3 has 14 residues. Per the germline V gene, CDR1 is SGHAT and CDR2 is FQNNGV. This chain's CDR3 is CTSSPISGASVLTF. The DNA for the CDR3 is TGTACCAGCAGTCCTATCTCTGGGGCCAGCGTCCTGACTTTC. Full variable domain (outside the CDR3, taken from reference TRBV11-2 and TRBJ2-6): EAGVAQSPRYKIIEKRQSVAFWCNPISGHATLYWYQQILGQGPKLLIQFQNNGVVDDSQLPKDRFSAERLKGVDSTLKIQPAKLEDSAVYLCTSSPISGASVLTFGAGSRLTVL.

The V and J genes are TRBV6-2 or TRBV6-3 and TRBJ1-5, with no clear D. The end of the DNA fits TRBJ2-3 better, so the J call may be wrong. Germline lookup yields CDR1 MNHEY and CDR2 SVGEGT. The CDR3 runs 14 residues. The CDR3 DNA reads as TGTGCCAGCAGTTACGTGTATAGCAATCAGCACCAGTATTTT. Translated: CASSYVYSNQHQYF.

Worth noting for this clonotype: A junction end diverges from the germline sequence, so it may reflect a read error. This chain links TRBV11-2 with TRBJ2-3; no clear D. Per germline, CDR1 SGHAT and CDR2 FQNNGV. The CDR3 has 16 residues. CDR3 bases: TGTGCCAGCAGCTTAGTAGGTCTTCTCTACACAGATACACAGTATTTT. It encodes CASSLVGLLYTDTQYF.

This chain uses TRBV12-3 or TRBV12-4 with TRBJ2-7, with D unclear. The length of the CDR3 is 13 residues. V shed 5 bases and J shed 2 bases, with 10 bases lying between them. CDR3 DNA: TGTGCCAGCAGTGTAACAAGCACCTACGAGCAGTACTTC. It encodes CASSVTSTYEQYF.

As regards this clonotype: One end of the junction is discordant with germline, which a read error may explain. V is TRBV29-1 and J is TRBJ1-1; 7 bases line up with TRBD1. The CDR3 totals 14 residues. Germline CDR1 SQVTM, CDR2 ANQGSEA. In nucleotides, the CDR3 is TGCAGCGTTGAGGTGGACAGGATGGGCACTGAAGATTTCTTT. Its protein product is CSVEVDRMGTEDFF.

The CDR3 region has the DNA TGTGCCAGCGTTGCGGGACAGGGTTCACCCCTCCACTTT. This sequence encodes CASVAGQGSPLHF. J is TRBJ1-6 and V is TRBV12-3 or TRBV12-4; 9 bases fit TRBD1. Germline trimming cut 8 bases from V and 9 bases from J; bases unmatched to any gene: 5. The CDR3 covers 13 residues.

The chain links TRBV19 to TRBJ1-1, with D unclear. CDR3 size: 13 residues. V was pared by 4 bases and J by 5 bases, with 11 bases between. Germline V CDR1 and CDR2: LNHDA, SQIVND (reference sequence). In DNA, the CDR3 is TGTGCCAGTAGTAACACGGCGCGAACTGAAGCTTTCTTT. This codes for CASSNTARTEAFF.

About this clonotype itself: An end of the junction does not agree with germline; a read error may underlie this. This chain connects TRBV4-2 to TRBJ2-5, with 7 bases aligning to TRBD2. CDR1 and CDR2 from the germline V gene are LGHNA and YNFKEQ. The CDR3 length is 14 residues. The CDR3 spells CASSQAGRQETQYF. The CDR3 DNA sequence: TGTGCTAGCAGCCAAGCGGGAAGGCAAGAGACCCAGTACTTC.

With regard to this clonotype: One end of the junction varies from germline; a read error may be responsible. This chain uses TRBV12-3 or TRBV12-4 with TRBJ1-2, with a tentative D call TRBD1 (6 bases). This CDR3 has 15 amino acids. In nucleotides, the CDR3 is TGTGCCAGCAGCCAAAAAACCACAGGGAACTATGGTTACACCTTC. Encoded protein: CASSQKTTGNYGYTF.

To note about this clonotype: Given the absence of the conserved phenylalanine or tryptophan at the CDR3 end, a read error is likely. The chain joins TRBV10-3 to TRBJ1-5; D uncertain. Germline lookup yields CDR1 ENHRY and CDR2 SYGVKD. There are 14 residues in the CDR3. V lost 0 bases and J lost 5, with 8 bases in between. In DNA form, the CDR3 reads TGTGCCATCAGTGAGTCAGAGAGCCATCAGCCCCAGCATTGT. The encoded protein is CAISESESHQPQHC.

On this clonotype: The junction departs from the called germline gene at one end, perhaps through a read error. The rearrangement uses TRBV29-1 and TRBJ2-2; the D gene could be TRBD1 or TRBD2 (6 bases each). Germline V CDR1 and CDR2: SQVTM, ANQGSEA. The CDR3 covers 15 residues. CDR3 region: CSARPSVGGTGELFF. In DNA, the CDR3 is TGCAGCGCTCGACCCTCGGTCGGGGGCACCGGGGAGCTATTTTTT.

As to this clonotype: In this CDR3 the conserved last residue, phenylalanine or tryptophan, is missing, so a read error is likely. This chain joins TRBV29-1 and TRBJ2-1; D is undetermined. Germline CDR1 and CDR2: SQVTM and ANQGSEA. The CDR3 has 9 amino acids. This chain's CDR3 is CSAKDEQFY. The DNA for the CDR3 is TGCAGTGCCAAAGATGAGCAGTTCTAC.

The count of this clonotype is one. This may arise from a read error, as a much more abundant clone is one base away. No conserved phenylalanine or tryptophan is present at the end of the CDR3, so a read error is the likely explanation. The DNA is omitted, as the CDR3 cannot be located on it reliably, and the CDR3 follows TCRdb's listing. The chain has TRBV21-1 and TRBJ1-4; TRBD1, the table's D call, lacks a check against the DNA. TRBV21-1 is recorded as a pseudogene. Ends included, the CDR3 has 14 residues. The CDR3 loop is CASSKAEGAEKLFS.

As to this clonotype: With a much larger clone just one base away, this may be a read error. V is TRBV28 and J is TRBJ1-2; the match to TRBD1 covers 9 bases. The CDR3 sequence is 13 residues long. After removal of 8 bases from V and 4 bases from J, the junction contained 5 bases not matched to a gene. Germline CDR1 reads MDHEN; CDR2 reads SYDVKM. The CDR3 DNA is TGTGCCAGCCAGACAGGGGGGAGCTATGGCTACACCTTC. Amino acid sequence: CASQTGGSYGYTF.

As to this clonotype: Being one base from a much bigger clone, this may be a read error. For the CDR3, the DNA is TGTGCCAGCATCACTAGCGGGAGGGCCATAGATACGCAGTATTTT. It is translated as CASITSGRAIDTQYF. The genes are TRBV11-2 and TRBJ2-3; 13 nucleotides line up with TRBD2. The CDR3 totals 15 residues. Germline CDR1 and CDR2: SGHAT and FQNNGV. V lost 7 bases, J lost 5 bases, and 6 bases stayed unmatched.

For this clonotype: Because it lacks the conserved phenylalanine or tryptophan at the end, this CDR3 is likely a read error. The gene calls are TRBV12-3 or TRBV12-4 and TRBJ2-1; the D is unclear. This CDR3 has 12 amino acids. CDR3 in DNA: TGTGCCAGCAGTTTCTCCTACAATGAACAGTTCATC. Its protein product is CASSFSYNEQFI.